Below, 21 T cell receptor beta chains from the same sample are listed, as sequenced in a study of high-grade serous ovarian cancer treatment subgroups. Tumor samples were obtained before definitive surgery or chemotherapy. Here immunoSEQ multiplex PCR was the method, and the copy in TCRdb shows in-frame clones only, minus some. The data contain approximately 36,000 clones, about four fifths of them singletons. Material for sequencing was tumor tissue. The receptors derive from a human donor with high-grade serous ovarian cancer.

The CDR3 sequence is CASIGGGDRDTQYF. The CDR3 DNA sequence: TGTGCCAGCATTGGGGGGGGAGACCGAGATACGCAGTATTTT. The chain uses TRBV6-5 and TRBJ2-3; 7 nucleotides match TRBD2. The CDR3 runs to 14 residues. V shed 7 bases, J shed 5 bases, and the junction held 9 bases outside the gene matches. Germline V gene lookup returns CDR1 MNHEY and CDR2 SVGAGI.

V gene TRBV4-3 combines with J gene TRBJ1-6; 9 positions agree with TRBD1. The CDR3 extends over 15 amino acids. V lost 3 bases to trimming and J lost 7 bases; unmatched junction nucleotides: 4. The germline V gene has CDR1 LGHNA and CDR2 YSLEER. CDR3 loop: CASSQAQGANSPLHF. CDR3 nucleotides: TGCGCCAGCAGCCAGGCACAGGGGGCCAATTCACCCCTCCACTTT.

This clone appeared a single time. This chain uses TRBV4-3 with TRBJ1-5, with a tentative D call TRBD1 (6 bases). Germline assignment: CDR1 LGHNA and CDR2 YSLEER. The germline V and J ends were trimmed by 0 bases and 6 bases, with 21 bases remaining between them. The CDR3 totals 18 residues. The CDR3 here is CASSQEAHWDNAFQPQHF. In nucleotides, the CDR3 is TGCGCCAGCAGCCAAGAGGCGCACTGGGACAATGCCTTTCAGCCCCAGCATTTT.

The chain combines TRBV7-2 with TRBJ2-3, with TRBD2 identical over 15 bases. V shed 4 bases, J shed 7 bases, and the junction held 6 bases outside the gene matches. The CDR3 is 16 amino acids. Germline CDR1 SGHTA, CDR2 FQGNSA. This CDR3 reads CASSSGLAGGQNTQYF. Written as DNA, the CDR3 is TGTGCCAGCAGCTCCGGACTAGCGGGAGGGCAAAATACGCAGTATTTT.

The chain recombines TRBV5-3 with TRBJ2-7; TRBD1 agrees at 9 bases. TRBV5-3 is given ORF status, its function remaining uncertain. The CDR3 contains 17 residues. The junction had 17 bases not matched to a gene; V was cut back by 4 bases and J by 6 bases. The CDR3 reads CARSGGQGWRVTAEQYF. CDR3 in DNA: TGTGCCAGAAGCGGGGGACAGGGCTGGCGGGTTACCGCCGAGCAGTACTTC.

The gene calls are TRBV28 and TRBJ2-7; 11 bases are a match to TRBD2. The CDR3 has 21 residues. From germline, CDR1 is MDHEN and CDR2 SYDVKM. V shed 6 bases and J 5 bases; nucleotides not matched to a gene: 27. The DNA for the CDR3 is TGTGCCAGCAGCCCTAGGACCGAATCTCGGCTAGCGGGAGGACACAGGGACGAGCAGTACTTC. Encoded protein: CASSPRTESRLAGGHRDEQYF.

For the CDR3, the DNA is TGTGCCAGCAGTCCGGACAGGGGGGGCGGGGAGCTGTTTTTT. As protein: CASSPDRGGGELFF. This chain connects TRBV6-1 to TRBJ2-2; 10 nucleotides align to TRBD1. The CDR3 is made up of 14 amino acids. V shed 5 bases, J shed 7 bases, and the junction held 4 bases outside the gene matches. Per the germline V gene, CDR1 is MNHNS and CDR2 is SASEGT.

Here the CDR3 DNA reads TGTGCCAGCAGCTCGTCGGTGAGTGGAGATACGCAGTATTTT. Protein: CASSSSVSGDTQYF. This chain connects TRBV9 to TRBJ2-3; no reliable D call. The CDR3 is 14 residues long. With 4 bases removed from V and 5 bases from J, the gap between germline ends came to 14 bases. Germline values: CDR1 SGDLS, CDR2 YYNGEE.

The table lists this clone with a few counts. The chain carries TRBV19 and TRBJ1-1; maybe TRBD1 (5 bases). Looked up from germline, CDR1 is LNHDA and CDR2 is SQIVND (reference sequence). The V gene lost 8 bases and the J gene lost 3 bases, with 16 bases spanning the gap. This CDR3 is built from 14 residues. CDR3 DNA: TGTGCCAGTGGACATGGCGCCTCCTACACTGAAGCTTTCTTT. This codes for CASGHGASYTEAFF.

The gene calls are TRBV15 and TRBJ2-2, with D possibly matching TRBD1 (6 bases). The CDR3 is 16 amino acids. Germline values: CDR1 LNHNV, CDR2 YYDKDF (reference sequence). The V end lost 3 bases, the J end lost 3 bases, and 14 bases lay between the germline ends. CDR3 nucleotide sequence: TGTGCCACCAGCAGTGTGGGCAGGGGCGACACCGGGGAGCTGTTTTTT. It codes for CATSSVGRGDTGELFF.

This chain joins TRBV6-5 and TRBJ2-6; no definite D call. The CDR3 spans 15 residues. Trimming cost V 4 bases and J 9 bases, with 16 bases left between them. CDR1 is MNHEY, CDR2 SVGAGI, per germline. CDR3 nucleotide sequence: TGTGCCAGCAGTTCCATCCCCCGCCCCCTCAACGTCCTGACTTTC. Its translation is CASSSIPRPLNVLTF.

This sequence joins TRBV28 and TRBJ1-4; weak D call: TRBD1 (6 bases). The germline CDR1 and CDR2 sequences are MDHEN and SYDVKM. The length of the CDR3 is 13 residues. Deletions cut 8 bases from V and 10 bases from J, with 17 bases between. CDR3 bases: TGTGCCAGCCAGGGGAGGAGGGTTGGAAAACTGTTTTTT. It is translated as CASQGRRVGKLFF. Supplemented by reference TRBV28 and TRBJ1-4, the full variable domain reads DVKVTQSSRYLVKRTGEKVFLECVQDMDHENMFWYRQDPGLGLRLIYFSYDVKMKEKGDIPEGYSVSREKKERFSLILESASTNQTSMYLCASQGRRVGKLFFGSGTQLSVL.

This clone has just a few counts. The chain links TRBV9 to TRBJ2-7, with 8 bases lining up with TRBD1. The CDR3 runs to 14 residues. The J segment lost 5 bases and the V segment lost 3 bases, leaving 7 bases of the junction unmatched. The germline CDR1 and CDR2 sequences are SGDLS and YYNGEE. CDR3 loop: CASSGPGQEDEQYF. CDR3 DNA: TGTGCCAGCAGCGGACCGGGACAGGAGGACGAGCAGTACTTC.

CDR3 bases: TGTGCCAGCTCAGATTCGGACAGCGATCAGCCCCAGCATTTT. This translates into CASSDSDSDQPQHF. V and J are TRBV18 and TRBJ1-5; D might be TRBD1 (6 bases). CDR3 size: 14 residues. V lost 5 bases to trimming and J lost 5 bases, with 13 bases between them. Germline loops: CDR1 KGHSH, CDR2 LQKENI.

This chain connects TRBV9 to TRBJ1-5; no clear D. CDR3 size: 14 residues. Trimming left V 0 bases short and J 4 bases short, with 8 bases between. CDR1 and CDR2 (germline): SGDLS, YYNGEE. Written as DNA, the CDR3 is TGTGCCAGCAGCGTAGGATTGGGGAATCAGCCCCAGCATTTT. Residues: CASSVGLGNQPQHF.

This clone was detected only a few times. The rearrangement uses TRBV5-1 and TRBJ2-1; TRBD2 might be the D (5 bases). The V end lost 1 base, the J end lost 6 bases, and 14 bases lay between the germline ends. Germline CDR1 and CDR2: SGHRS and YFSETQ. The length of the CDR3 is 15 residues. The DNA for the CDR3 is TGCGCCAGCAGCTTGCAAACGGGAATAAGCAATGAGCAGTTCTTC. Its protein is CASSLQTGISNEQFF.

This clone was picked up a small number of times. In nucleotides, the CDR3 is TGTGCCAGCAGCTTTCAGGAGTTGAACACTGAAGCTTTCTTT. Translation: CASSFQELNTEAFF. J is TRBJ1-1 and V is TRBV11-3; D remains ambiguous. The CDR3 is 14 amino acids. CDR1 and CDR2 (germline): SGHNT, YENEEA. Trimming removed 3 bases from V and 0 bases from J, with 8 bases in between.

The gene calls are TRBV30 and TRBJ2-1; 8 bases map to TRBD2. Unmatched junction bases numbered 15, after V lost 8 bases and J lost 9 bases. Per germline, CDR1 GTSNPN and CDR2 SVGIG (reference sequence). The CDR3 loop spans 14 amino acids. The CDR3 spells CAIEMGLVGGEQFF. The CDR3 region has the DNA TGTGCCATCGAGATGGGACTAGTGGGCGGTGAGCAGTTCTTC.

This chain uses TRBV27 with TRBJ2-4; 13 positions agree with TRBD2. V trimming: 7 bases; J trimming: 15 bases; junction bases outside the gene matches: 12. In germline, CDR1 is MNHEY, CDR2 SMNVEV (reference sequence). CDR3 length equals 14 residues. CDR3 sequence (DNA): TGTGCCAGCACAGGGAAACTAGCGGGAGGGCGAGGGTACTTC. Translated, it gives CASTGKLAGGRGYF.

The chain couples TRBV28 to TRBJ2-7; D remains unclear. Per the germline V gene, CDR1 is MDHEN and CDR2 is SYDVKM. The CDR3 loop spans 15 amino acids. V lost 2 bases and J lost 0, with 11 bases in between. CDR3 sequence: CASSLGRLYSYEQYF. The DNA for the CDR3 is TGTGCCAGCAGTTTAGGGCGACTCTACTCCTACGAGCAGTACTTC. The full variable domain, in which reference TRBV28 and TRBJ2-7 provide the parts outside the CDR3, is DVKVTQSSRYLVKRTGEKVFLECVQDMDHENMFWYRQDPGLGLRLIYFSYDVKMKEKGDIPEGYSVSREKKERFSLILESASTNQTSMYLCASSLGRLYSYEQYFGPGTRLTVT.

This chain connects TRBV27 to TRBJ1-4, with 7 bases fitting TRBD1. The CDR3 runs 17 residues. Germline assignment: CDR1 MNHEY and CDR2 SMNVEV (reference sequence). V dropped 6 bases and J dropped 4; count of bases not matched to a gene: 14. In nucleotides, the CDR3 is TGTGCCAGCAGCCCCGTACAAGGGACAGAAGATAATGAAAAACTGTTTTTT. It translates to CASSPVQGTEDNEKLFF.